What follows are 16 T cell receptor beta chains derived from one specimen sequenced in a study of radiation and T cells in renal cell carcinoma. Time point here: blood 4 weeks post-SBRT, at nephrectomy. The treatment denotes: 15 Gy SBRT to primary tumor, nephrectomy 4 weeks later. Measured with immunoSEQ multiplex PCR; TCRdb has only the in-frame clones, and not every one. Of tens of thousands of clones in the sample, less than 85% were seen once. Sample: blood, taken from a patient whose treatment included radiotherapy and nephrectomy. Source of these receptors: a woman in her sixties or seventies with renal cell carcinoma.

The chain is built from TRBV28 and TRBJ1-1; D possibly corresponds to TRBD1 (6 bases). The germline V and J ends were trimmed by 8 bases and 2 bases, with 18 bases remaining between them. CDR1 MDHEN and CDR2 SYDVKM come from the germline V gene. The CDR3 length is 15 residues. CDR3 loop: CASRLFRQENTEAFF. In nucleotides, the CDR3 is TGTGCCAGCCGCCTTTTTAGACAGGAAAACACTGAAGCTTTCTTT.

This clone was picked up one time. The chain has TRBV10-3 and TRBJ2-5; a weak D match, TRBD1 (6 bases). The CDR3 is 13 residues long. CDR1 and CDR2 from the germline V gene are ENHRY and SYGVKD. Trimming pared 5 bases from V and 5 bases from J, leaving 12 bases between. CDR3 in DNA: TGTGCCATCAGTCAGGGGATTAGGGAGACCCAGTACTTC. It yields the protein CAISQGIRETQYF.

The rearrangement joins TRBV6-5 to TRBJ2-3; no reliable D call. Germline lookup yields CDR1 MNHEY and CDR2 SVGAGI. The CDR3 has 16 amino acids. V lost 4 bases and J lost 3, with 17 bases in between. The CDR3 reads CASSFRALRQTDTQYF. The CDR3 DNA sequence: TGTGCCAGCAGTTTCCGGGCCCTGCGGCAGACAGATACGCAGTATTTT.

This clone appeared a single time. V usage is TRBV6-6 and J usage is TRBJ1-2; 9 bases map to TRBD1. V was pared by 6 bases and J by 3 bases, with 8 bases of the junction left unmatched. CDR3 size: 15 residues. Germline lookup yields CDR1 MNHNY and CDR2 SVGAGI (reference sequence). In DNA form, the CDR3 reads TGTGCCAGCAGCGAACAGGGGGCGTCAGACTATGGCTACACCTTC. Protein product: CASSEQGASDYGYTF.

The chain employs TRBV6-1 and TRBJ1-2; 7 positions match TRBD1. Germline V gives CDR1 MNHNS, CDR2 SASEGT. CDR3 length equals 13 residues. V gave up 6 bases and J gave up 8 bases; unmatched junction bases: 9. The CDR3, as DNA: TGTGCCAGCAGGGGGGAGGGGGCGAGCGGCTACACCTTC. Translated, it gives CASRGEGASGYTF.

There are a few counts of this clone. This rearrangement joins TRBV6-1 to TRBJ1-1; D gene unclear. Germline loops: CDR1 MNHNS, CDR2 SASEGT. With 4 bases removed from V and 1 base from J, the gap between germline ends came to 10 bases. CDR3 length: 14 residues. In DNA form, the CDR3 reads TGTGCCAGCAGTGGATGGCCTGGGAACACTGAAGCTTTCTTT. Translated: CASSGWPGNTEAFF.

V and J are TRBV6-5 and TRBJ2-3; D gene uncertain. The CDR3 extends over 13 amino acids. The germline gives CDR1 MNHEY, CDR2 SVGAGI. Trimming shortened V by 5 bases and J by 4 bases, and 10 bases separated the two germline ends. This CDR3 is CASSEWAADTQYF. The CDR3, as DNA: TGTGCCAGCAGTGAATGGGCTGCAGATACGCAGTATTTT.

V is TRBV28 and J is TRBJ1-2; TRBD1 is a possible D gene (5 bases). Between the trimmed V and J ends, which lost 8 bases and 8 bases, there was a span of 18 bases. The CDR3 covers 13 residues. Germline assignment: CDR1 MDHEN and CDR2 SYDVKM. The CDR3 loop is CASLPRTSGGYTF. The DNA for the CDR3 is TGTGCCAGCCTACCCCGGACATCCGGCGGCTACACCTTC.

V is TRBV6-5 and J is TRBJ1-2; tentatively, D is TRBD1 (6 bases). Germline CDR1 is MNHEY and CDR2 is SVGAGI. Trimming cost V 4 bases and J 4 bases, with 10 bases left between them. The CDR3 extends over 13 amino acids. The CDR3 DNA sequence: TGTGCCAGCAGTTCGACAGGATTCTATGGCTACACCTTC. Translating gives CASSSTGFYGYTF.

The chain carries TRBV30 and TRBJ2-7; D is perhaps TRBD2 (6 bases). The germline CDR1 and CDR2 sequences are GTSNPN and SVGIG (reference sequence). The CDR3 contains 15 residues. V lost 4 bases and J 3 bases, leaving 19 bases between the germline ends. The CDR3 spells CAWTSSGLGNYEQYF. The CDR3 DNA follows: TGTGCCTGGACCTCCTCGGGACTGGGGAACTACGAGCAGTACTTC. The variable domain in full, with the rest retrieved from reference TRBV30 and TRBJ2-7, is SQTIHQWPATLVQPVGSPLSLECTVEGTSNPNLYWYRQAAGRGLQLLFYSVGIGQISSEVPQNLSASRPQDRQFILSSKKLLLSDSGFYLCAWTSSGLGNYEQYFGPGTRLTVT.

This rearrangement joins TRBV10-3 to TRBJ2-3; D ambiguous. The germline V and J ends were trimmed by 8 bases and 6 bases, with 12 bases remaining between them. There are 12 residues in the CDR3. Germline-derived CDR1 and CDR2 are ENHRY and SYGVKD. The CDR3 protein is CAILRLGDTQYF. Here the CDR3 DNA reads TGTGCCATCCTACGACTGGGGGATACGCAGTATTTT.

The CDR3 bases are TGTGCCAGCAGCTCAAAACCCAGGGATTCGGAGACCCAGTACTTC. Its translation: CASSSKPRDSETQYF. The chain links TRBV7-8 to TRBJ2-5, with D perhaps matching TRBD1 (5 bases). Germline V gives CDR1 SGHVS, CDR2 FQNEAQ. This CDR3 has 15 residues. The V and J ends lost 4 bases and 5 bases respectively, with 17 bases between them.

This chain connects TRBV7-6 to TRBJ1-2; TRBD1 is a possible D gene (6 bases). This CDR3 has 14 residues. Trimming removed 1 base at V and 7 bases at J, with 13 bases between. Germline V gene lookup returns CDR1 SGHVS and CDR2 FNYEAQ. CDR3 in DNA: TGTGCCAGCAGCTTAGACACATCAGGGGTTGGCTACACCTTC. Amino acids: CASSLDTSGVGYTF.

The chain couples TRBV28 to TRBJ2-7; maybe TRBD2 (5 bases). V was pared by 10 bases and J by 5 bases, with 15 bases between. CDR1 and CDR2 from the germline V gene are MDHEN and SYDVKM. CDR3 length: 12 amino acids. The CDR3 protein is CAIGIANNEQYF. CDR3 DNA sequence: TGTGCCATCGGGATAGCGAATAACGAGCAGTACTTC.

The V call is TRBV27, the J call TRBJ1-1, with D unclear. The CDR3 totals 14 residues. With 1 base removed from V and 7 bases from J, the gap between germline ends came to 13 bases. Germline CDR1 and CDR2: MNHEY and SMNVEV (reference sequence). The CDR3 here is CASSLLGSVDEAFF. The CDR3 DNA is TGTGCCAGCAGTTTATTGGGGTCCGTTGATGAAGCTTTCTTT.

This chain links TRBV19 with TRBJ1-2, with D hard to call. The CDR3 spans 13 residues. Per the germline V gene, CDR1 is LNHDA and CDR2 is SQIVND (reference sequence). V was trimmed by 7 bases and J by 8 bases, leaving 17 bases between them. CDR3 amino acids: CASKFSFDQGYTF. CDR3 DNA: TGTGCCAGTAAATTTTCCTTTGATCAAGGCTACACCTTC.